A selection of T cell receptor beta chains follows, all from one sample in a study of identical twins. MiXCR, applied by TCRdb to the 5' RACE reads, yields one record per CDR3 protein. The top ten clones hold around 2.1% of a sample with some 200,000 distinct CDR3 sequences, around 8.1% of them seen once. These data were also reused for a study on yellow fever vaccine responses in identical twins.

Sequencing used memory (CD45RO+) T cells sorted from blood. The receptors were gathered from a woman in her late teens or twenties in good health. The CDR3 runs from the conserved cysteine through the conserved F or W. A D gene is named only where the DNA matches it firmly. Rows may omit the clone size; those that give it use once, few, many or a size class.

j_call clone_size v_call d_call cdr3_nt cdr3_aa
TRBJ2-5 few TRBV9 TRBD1 TGTGCCAGCAGCGTAGGGGGACAGGGTGGAGAGACCCAGTACTTC CASSVGGQGGETQYF
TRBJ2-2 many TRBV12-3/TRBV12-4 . TGTGCCAGCAGTTCCGAAAGGCCCGGGGAGCTGTTTTTT CASSSERPGELFF
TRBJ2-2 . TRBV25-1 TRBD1 TGTGCCAGCAGTGATAGGGGGCGCGAAGTGAAGCTGTTTTTT CASSDRGREVKLFF
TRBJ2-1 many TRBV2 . TGTGCCAGCATCCGTGGGGGGGCCAGGAATGAGCAGTTCTTC CASIRGGARNEQFF
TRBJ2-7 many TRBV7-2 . TGTGCCAGCAGCTCCAGGGGGGTGAGCTCCTACGAGCAGTACTTC CASSSRGVSSYEQYF
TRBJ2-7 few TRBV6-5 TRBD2 TGTGCCAGCACTTGGTCTAGCGGGGGACAGAGTGAGCAGTACTTC CASTWSSGGQSEQYF
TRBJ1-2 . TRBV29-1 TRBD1 TGCAGCGGGACCCACAGGGGGGATGGCTACACCTTC CSGTHRGDGYTF
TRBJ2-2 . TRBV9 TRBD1 TGTGCCAGCAGCGTACAAGGGACAGGGGGCTTCGGGGAGCTGTTTTTT CASSVQGTGGFGELFF
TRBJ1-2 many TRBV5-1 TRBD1 TGCGCCAGCAGCTCCCCCGGGACAGGGGGCGGCTACACCTTC CASSSPGTGGGYTF
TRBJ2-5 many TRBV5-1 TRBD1 TGCGCCAGCAGCTTGGAGACAGGGGGCCGGGAGACCCAGTACTTC CASSLETGGRETQYF
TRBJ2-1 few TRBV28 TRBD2 TGTGCCAGCAGGGTAGCGGGTCTCGTGGATGAGCAGTTCTTC CASRVAGLVDEQFF
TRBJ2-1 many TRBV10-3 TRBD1 TGTGCCATCAGTTCCCTGGGCAGGGGGACTGAGCAGTTCTTC CAISSLGRGTEQFF
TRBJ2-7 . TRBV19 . TGTGCCAGTAGTATCCGGGGGGCGAACCCCAGAGAAATGACCCGGCAGTACTTC CASSIRGANPREMTRQYF
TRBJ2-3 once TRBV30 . TGTGCCTGGATGGAGGGCGGAGATGGGTATACGCAGTATTTT CAWMEGGDGYTQYF
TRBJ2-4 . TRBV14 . TGTGCCAGCAGCCACACCATAGAAAACATTCAGTACTTC CASSHTIENIQYF
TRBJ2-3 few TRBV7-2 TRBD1 TGTGCCAGCAGCTTACGGGACAGGGAGACAGATACGCAGTATTTT CASSLRDRETDTQYF
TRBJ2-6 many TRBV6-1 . TGTGCCAGCAGTCCCTACTCTGGGGCCAACGTCCTGACTTTC CASSPYSGANVLTF
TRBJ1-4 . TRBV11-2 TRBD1 TGTGCCAGCAGCTTACGACAGGGTGGGGTTAATGAAAAACTGTTTTTT CASSLRQGGVNEKLFF
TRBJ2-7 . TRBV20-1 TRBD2 TGCAGTGCTGGGTTAGTAGCGGGAGTTTCCGAGCAGTACTTC CSAGLVAGVSEQYF
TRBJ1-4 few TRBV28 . TGTGCCAGCAGTTCCCCCGGTGGGAAACTGTTTTTT CASSSPGGKLFF
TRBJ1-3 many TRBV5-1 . TGCGCCAGCAGCTCGGACGGAGGAAACACCATATATTTT CASSSDGGNTIYF
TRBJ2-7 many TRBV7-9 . TGTGCCAGCAGCTTATCAGGGGACCACGAGCAGTACTTC CASSLSGDHEQYF
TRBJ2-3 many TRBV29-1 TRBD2 TGCAGCGTTGACGCGGGGGGCACAGATACGCAGTATTTT CSVDAGGTDTQYF
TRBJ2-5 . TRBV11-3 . TGTGCCAGCAGCAGAACAGGGTCAGAGACCCAGTACTTC CASSRTGSETQYF